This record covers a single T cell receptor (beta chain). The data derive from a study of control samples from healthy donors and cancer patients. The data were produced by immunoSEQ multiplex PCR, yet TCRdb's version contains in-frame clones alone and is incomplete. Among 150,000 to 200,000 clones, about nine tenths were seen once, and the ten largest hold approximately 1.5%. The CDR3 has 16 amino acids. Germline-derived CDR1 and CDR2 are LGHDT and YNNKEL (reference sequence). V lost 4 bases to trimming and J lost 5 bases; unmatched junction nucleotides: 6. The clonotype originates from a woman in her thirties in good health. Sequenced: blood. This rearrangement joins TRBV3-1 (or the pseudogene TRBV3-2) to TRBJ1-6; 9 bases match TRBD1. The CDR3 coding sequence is TGTGCCAGCAGCCCTAGGGGACAGGGCGATAATTCACCCCTCCACTTT. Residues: CASSPRGQGDNSPLHF.